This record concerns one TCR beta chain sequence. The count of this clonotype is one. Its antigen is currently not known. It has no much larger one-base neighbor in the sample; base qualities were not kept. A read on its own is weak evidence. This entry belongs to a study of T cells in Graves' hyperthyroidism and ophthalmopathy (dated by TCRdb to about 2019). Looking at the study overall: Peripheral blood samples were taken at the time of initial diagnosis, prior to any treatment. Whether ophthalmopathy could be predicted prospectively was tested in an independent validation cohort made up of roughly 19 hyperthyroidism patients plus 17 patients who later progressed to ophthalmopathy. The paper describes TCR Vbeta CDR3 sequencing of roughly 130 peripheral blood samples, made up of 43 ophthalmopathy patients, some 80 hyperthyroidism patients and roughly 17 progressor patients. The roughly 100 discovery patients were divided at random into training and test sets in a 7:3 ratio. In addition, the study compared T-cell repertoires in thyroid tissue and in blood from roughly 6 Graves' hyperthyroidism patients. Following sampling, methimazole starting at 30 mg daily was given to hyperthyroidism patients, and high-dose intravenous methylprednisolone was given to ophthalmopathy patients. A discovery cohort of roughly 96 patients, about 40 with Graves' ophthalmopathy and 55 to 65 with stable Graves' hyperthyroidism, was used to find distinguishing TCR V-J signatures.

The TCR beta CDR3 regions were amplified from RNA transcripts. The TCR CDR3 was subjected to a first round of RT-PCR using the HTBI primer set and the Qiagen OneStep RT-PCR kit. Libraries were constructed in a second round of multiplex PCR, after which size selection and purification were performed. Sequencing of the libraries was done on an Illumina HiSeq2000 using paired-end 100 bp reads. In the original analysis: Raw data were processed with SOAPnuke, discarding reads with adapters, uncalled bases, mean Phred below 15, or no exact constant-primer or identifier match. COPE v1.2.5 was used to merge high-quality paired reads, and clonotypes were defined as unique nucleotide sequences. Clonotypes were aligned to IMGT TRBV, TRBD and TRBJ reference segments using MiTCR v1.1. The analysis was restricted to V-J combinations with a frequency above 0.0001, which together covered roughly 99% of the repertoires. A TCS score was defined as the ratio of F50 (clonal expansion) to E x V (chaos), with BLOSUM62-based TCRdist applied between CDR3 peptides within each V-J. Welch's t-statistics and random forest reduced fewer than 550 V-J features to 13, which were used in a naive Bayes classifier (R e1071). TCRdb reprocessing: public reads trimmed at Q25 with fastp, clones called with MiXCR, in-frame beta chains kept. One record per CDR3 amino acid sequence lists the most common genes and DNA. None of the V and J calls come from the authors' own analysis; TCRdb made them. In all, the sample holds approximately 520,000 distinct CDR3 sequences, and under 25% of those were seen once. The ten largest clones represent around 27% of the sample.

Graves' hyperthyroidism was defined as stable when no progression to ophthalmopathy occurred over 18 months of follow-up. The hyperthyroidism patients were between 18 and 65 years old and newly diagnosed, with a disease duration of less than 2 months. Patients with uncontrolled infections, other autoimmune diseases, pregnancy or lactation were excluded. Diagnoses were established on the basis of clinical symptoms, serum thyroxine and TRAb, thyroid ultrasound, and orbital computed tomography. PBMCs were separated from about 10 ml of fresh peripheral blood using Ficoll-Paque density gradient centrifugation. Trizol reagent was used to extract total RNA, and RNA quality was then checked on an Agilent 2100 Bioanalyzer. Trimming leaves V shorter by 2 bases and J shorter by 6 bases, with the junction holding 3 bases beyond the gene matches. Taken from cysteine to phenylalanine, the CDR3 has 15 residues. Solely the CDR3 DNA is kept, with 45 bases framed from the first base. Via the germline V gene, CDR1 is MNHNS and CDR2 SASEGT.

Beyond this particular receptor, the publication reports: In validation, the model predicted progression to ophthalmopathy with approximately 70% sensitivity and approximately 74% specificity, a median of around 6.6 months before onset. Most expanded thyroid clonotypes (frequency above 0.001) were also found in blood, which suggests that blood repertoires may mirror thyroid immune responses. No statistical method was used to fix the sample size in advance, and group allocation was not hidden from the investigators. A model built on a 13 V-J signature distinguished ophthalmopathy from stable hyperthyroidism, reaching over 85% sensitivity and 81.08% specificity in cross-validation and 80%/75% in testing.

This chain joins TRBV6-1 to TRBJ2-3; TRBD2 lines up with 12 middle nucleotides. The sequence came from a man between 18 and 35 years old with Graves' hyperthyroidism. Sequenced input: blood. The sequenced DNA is TGTGCCAGCAGTGAACTAGCGGGGGGGCTTGATACGCAGTATTTT. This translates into CASSELAGGLDTQYF.